A single sample gave rise to the 13 T cell receptor beta chains below, sequenced in a study of siplizumab effects on memory and regulatory T cells. The assay was immunoSEQ multiplex PCR, and TCRdb's table has in-frame clones only and misses some. Of approximately 68,000 clones in the sample, 91% were seen once. The material sequenced was CD8+ T cells sorted from blood. The source of these receptors is a human donor in good health.

This rearrangement joins TRBV10-3 to TRBJ2-5; no definite D call. V lost 10 bases, J lost 5 bases, and 11 bases lay in between. The CDR3 is made up of 11 amino acids. Germline CDR1 is ENHRY and CDR2 is SYGVKD. This chain's CDR3 is CATVYRETQYF. The DNA for the CDR3 is TGTGCCACCGTTTATAGGGAGACCCAGTACTTC.

The chain is built from TRBV19 and TRBJ1-4; possible D gene TRBD1, 6 bases. Trimming took 5 bases from V and 3 from J, leaving 16 bases between them. In germline, CDR1 is LNHDA, CDR2 SQIVND (reference sequence). The CDR3 sequence is 16 residues long. CDR3 coding DNA: TGTGCCAGTAGTTCGTGGGACATCAGGCCTAATGAAAAACTGTTTTTT. Amino acids: CASSSWDIRPNEKLFF. The full variable domain, completed using reference TRBV19 and TRBJ1-4, is DGGITQSPKYLFRKEGQNVTLSCEQNLNHDAMYWYRQDPGQGLRLIYYSQIVNDFQKGDIAEGYSVSREKKESFPLTVTSAQKNPTAFYLCASSSWDIRPNEKLFFGSGTQLSVL.

This clone was observed a handful of times. The chain has TRBV7-9 and TRBJ2-7; TRBD1 agrees at 7 bases. The V gene's germline CDR1 is SEHNR and CDR2 FQNEAQ (reference sequence). The CDR3 has 14 amino acids. Losses at the gene ends were 5 bases for V and 4 bases for J; bases not matched to a gene: 8. The CDR3 sequence: CASSPRDRLYEQYF. CDR3 DNA sequence: TGTGCCAGCAGCCCTAGGGACAGATTGTACGAGCAGTACTTC.

This clone was seen once. The chain is built from TRBV7-9 and TRBJ2-7; D ambiguous. This CDR3 region has 15 residues. V lost 2 bases and J 5 bases, leaving 16 bases between the germline ends. Germline CDR1 SEHNR, CDR2 FQNEAQ (reference sequence). This chain's CDR3 is CASSLLIFGFDEQYF. The DNA of the CDR3 is TGTGCCAGCAGCTTACTCATTTTTGGTTTCGACGAGCAGTACTTC.

This clone was recorded only once. The V gene is TRBV19, the J gene TRBJ1-1, with D possibly being TRBD1 (6 bases). This CDR3 contains 13 residues. The germline V and J ends were trimmed by 9 bases and 0 bases, with 11 bases remaining between them. CDR1 and CDR2 from the germline V gene are LNHDA and SQIVND (reference sequence). The CDR3 region is CASGRGLNTEAFF. The CDR3 bases are TGTGCCAGCGGTAGGGGGTTGAACACTGAAGCTTTCTTT.

This chain connects TRBV4-1 to TRBJ2-6; D is undetermined. The CDR3 consists of 15 residues. CDR1 and CDR2 from the germline V gene are MGHRA and YSYEKL. Trimming took 0 bases from V and 1 from J, leaving 4 bases between them. CDR3: CASSQEESGANVLTF. The CDR3 DNA sequence: TGCGCCAGCAGCCAAGAGGAGTCTGGGGCCAACGTCCTGACTTTC.

The chain recombines TRBV5-6 with TRBJ1-1, with a possible D match to TRBD1 (6 bases). CDR3 size: 15 residues. From germline, CDR1 is SGHDT and CDR2 YYEEEE. V was cut by 3 bases and J by 5 bases, with 17 bases left in between. The CDR3 sequence is CASSWWTDLGTEAFF. Here the CDR3 DNA reads TGTGCCAGCAGCTGGTGGACAGATCTAGGGACTGAAGCTTTCTTT.

The rearrangement links TRBV10-3 to TRBJ2-7, with 7 bases that match TRBD1. Trimming cost V 10 bases and J 5 bases; bases outside gene matches: 8. The CDR3 is made up of 12 amino acids. Per germline, CDR1 ENHRY and CDR2 SYGVKD. This chain's CDR3 is CATDREEDEQYF. The CDR3 region has the DNA TGTGCCACCGACAGGGAAGAAGACGAGCAGTACTTC.

V gene TRBV5-1 combines with J gene TRBJ1-1; a possible D gene is TRBD1 (6 bases). Germline CDR1 SGHRS, CDR2 YFSETQ. Between the trimmed V and J ends, which lost 0 bases and 1 base, there was a span of 13 bases. The length of the CDR3 is 16 residues. The CDR3 loop reads CASSLVSGATNTEAFF. The CDR3 nucleotides are TGCGCCAGCAGCTTGGTGTCAGGGGCTACGAACACTGAAGCTTTCTTT.

The V gene is TRBV7-9, the J gene TRBJ2-3; D not certain. V was trimmed by 0 bases and J by 5 bases, leaving 6 bases between them. The CDR3 is 13 residues long. From germline, CDR1 is SEHNR and CDR2 FQNEAQ (reference sequence). CDR3 nucleotide sequence: TGTGCCAGCAGCTTAGCGGAAAAAGATACGCAGTATTTT. This translates into CASSLAEKDTQYF.

The genes are TRBV7-8 and TRBJ1-4, with D possibly being TRBD1 (5 bases). V was clipped by 3 bases and J by 3 bases, with 14 bases between them. The CDR3 is 16 amino acids. The germline gives CDR1 SGHVS, CDR2 FQNEAQ. This CDR3 reads CASSLGGWDPNEKLFF. CDR3 coding DNA: TGTGCCAGCAGCTTGGGGGGGTGGGATCCTAATGAAAAACTGTTTTTT.

The chain has TRBV7-9 and TRBJ2-7; D might be TRBD2 (5 bases). This CDR3 is 14 amino acids long. The V end lost 2 bases, the J end lost 0 bases, and 8 bases lay between the germline ends. Germline V gene data show CDR1 as SEHNR and CDR2 as FQNEAQ (reference sequence). The DNA of the CDR3 is TGTGCCAGCAGCTTAACGGGGAGCTCCTACGAGCAGTACTTC. Protein sequence: CASSLTGSSYEQYF.

J is TRBJ1-1 and V is TRBV11-2, with D hard to call. The CDR3 runs to 12 residues. Germline CDR1 reads SGHAT; CDR2 reads FQNNGV. The ends were cut back, 1 base at V and 4 bases at J, with 4 bases in the middle. The chain's CDR3 is CASSLASTEAFF. In nucleotides, the CDR3 is TGTGCCAGCAGCTTAGCATCCACTGAAGCTTTCTTT.